This passage covers 26 T cell receptor beta chains from one sample sequenced in a study of CD8 T cells in ankylosing spondylitis. TCRdb reprocessed the 5' RACE reads with MiXCR, giving one entry per CDR3 protein. The sample has more than 250,000 distinct CDR3 sequences, approximately 8.2% seen once. Findings of the study overall: The study identified a TCR beta motif of fewer than 10 highly homologous variants that appeared characteristic of ankylosing spondylitis blood.

These TCRs' antigens remain unknown. The sample was blood, either unsorted or a sorted T cell fraction (not recorded which). The origin of the receptors is a male donor with ankylosing spondylitis.

Many counts were recorded for this clonotype. The V gene is TRBV29-1, the J gene TRBJ1-5; the match to TRBD1 covers 8 bases. This CDR3 is built from 14 residues. Unmatched junction bases numbered 4, after V lost 6 bases and J lost 0 bases. Germline CDR1 SQVTM, CDR2 ANQGSEA. DNA of the CDR3: TGCAGCGTCCTGACAGGGGATAGCAATCAGCCCCAGCATTTT. Its protein is CSVLTGDSNQPQHF. The whole variable domain, filled in from reference TRBV29-1 and TRBJ1-5, reads SAVISQKPSRDICQRGTSLTIQCQVDSQVTMMFWYRQQPGQSLTLIATANQGSEATYESGFVIDKFPISRPNLTFSTLTVSNMSPEDSSIYLCSVLTGDSNQPQHFGDGTRLSIL.

This clonotype turned up a few times. This sequence joins TRBV28 and TRBJ2-3, with unresolved D. The germline gives CDR1 MDHEN, CDR2 SYDVKM. The CDR3 loop spans 14 amino acids. The V gene lost 5 bases and the J gene lost 2 bases, with 11 bases spanning the gap. Written as DNA, the CDR3 is TGTGCCAGCAGTGCTAGAAGTCCCACAGATACGCAGTATTTT. It codes for CASSARSPTDTQYF. The full variable domain, its missing parts supplied by reference TRBV28 and TRBJ2-3, is DVKVTQSSRYLVKRTGEKVFLECVQDMDHENMFWYRQDPGLGLRLIYFSYDVKMKEKGDIPEGYSVSREKKERFSLILESASTNQTSMYLCASSARSPTDTQYFGPGTRLTVL.

In its sample, this clonotype was seen many times. The chain is built from TRBV10-3 and TRBJ2-3, with 8 bases matching TRBD2. V was pared by 6 bases and J by 1 base, with 6 bases of the junction left unmatched. CDR1 ENHRY and CDR2 SYGVKD come from the germline V gene. The CDR3 length is 15 residues. Here the CDR3 reads CAISRAGVGTDTQYF. The CDR3, as DNA: TGTGCCATCAGCCGAGCGGGAGTAGGCACAGATACGCAGTATTTT.

There are a few counts of this clonotype. This chain connects TRBV7-9 to TRBJ1-2; TRBD1 is a possible D gene (5 bases). Germline-derived CDR1 and CDR2 are SEHNR and FQNEAQ (reference sequence). The CDR3 loop spans 12 amino acids. V gave up 5 bases and J gave up 6 bases, with 10 bases separating them. CDR3 protein: CASSGGTDGYTF. In DNA form, the CDR3 reads TGTGCCAGCAGCGGGGGGACGGATGGCTACACCTTC.

V is TRBV5-6 and J is TRBJ2-7; TRBD2 is a possible D gene (5 bases). The CDR3 contains 15 residues. Trimming left V 2 bases short and J 0 bases short, with 12 bases between. Per germline, CDR1 SGHDT and CDR2 YYEEEE. CDR3 protein: CASSFRRESSYEQYF. The CDR3 DNA sequence: TGTGCCAGCAGCTTCCGACGGGAAAGCTCCTACGAGCAGTACTTC.

This clonotype was seen repeatedly, ten times or more. Written as DNA, the CDR3 is TGCGCCAGCAGCCAAGATGTTGTGGGCACTACGGGGGATGAGCAGTTCTTC. Encoded protein: CASSQDVVGTTGDEQFF. The chain carries TRBV4-3 and TRBJ2-1; a possible D gene is TRBD2 (6 bases). Trimming stripped 0 bases from V and 8 bases from J, with 20 bases between. The CDR3 consists of 17 residues. Germline V lookup: CDR1 LGHNA, CDR2 YSLEER.

V usage is TRBV5-1 and J usage is TRBJ2-2; 7 bases match TRBD1. Per germline, CDR1 SGHRS and CDR2 YFSETQ. The CDR3 is 15 amino acids. After removal of 4 bases from V and 1 base from J, the junction contained 4 bases not matched to a gene. In DNA form, the CDR3 reads TGCGCCAGCAGCATGACAGGGTGGAACACCGGGGAGCTGTTTTTT. Encoded protein: CASSMTGWNTGELFF.

This sequence joins TRBV28 and TRBJ2-5, with TRBD1 matching over 7 bases. V shed 6 bases, J shed 1 base, and the junction held 11 bases outside the gene matches. CDR1 and CDR2 from the germline V gene are MDHEN and SYDVKM. This CDR3 is 16 amino acids long. The CDR3 nucleotides read TGTGCCAGCAGCCAATCCACTTACAGGGGCCAAGAGACCCAGTACTTC. Protein sequence: CASSQSTYRGQETQYF.

This clonotype appeared a few times. V and J are TRBV28 and TRBJ2-3; tentative D call: TRBD1 (6 bases). CDR1 is MDHEN and CDR2 is SYDVKM in the germline V gene. The V end lost 5 bases, the J end lost 1 base, and 10 bases lay between the germline ends. The CDR3 consists of 14 residues. CDR3: CASSQGLGTDTQYF. CDR3 sequence (DNA): TGTGCCAGCAGTCAGGGGCTAGGCACAGATACGCAGTATTTT.

The chain links TRBV20-1 to TRBJ2-1; TRBD2 aligns across 12 bases. The length of the CDR3 is 15 residues. The V segment lost 2 bases and the J segment 7 bases; nucleotides outside the gene matches: 6. The germline V gene has CDR1 DFQATT and CDR2 SNEGSKA (reference sequence). CDR3 in amino acids: CSARRTSGGLNEQFF. In nucleotides, the CDR3 is TGCAGTGCTAGACGAACTAGCGGGGGGTTAAATGAGCAGTTCTTC.

This clonotype was seen at least ten times. This chain links TRBV12-3 or TRBV12-4 with TRBJ1-5; possible D gene TRBD1, 5 bases. The V end lost 2 bases, the J end lost 8 bases, and 16 bases lay between the germline ends. This CDR3 spans 15 amino acids. CDR3 sequence: CASSLMRRGGEPQHF. The DNA for the CDR3 is TGTGCCAGCAGTTTAATGAGGCGGGGAGGGGAGCCCCAGCATTTT.

This clonotype was counted between two and nine times. This chain joins TRBV19 and TRBJ2-5, with D possibly being TRBD1 (6 bases). Germline assignment: CDR1 LNHDA and CDR2 SQIVND (reference sequence). This CDR3 spans 15 amino acids. Trimming stripped 4 bases from V and 2 bases from J, with 14 bases between. Here the CDR3 reads CASSTGTGRQETQYF. The CDR3 coding sequence is TGTGCCAGTAGTACCGGAACAGGGAGACAAGAGACCCAGTACTTC.

This clonotype was counted only a few times. The CDR3 reads CASSSPVQADYEQYF. The CDR3 bases are TGTGCCAGCAGTTCCCCCGTCCAGGCAGACTACGAGCAGTACTTC. The chain uses TRBV28 and TRBJ2-7, with no clear D. Germline CDR1 MDHEN, CDR2 SYDVKM. V lost 4 bases, J lost 3 bases, and 16 bases lay in between. CDR3 size: 15 residues.

This clonotype turned up a few times. The gene calls are TRBV27 and TRBJ2-1; D assignment may be TRBD1 or TRBD2 (5 bases each). V gave up 8 bases and J gave up 0 bases, with 14 bases separating them. Germline CDR1 MNHEY, CDR2 SMNVEV (reference sequence). This CDR3 has 15 residues. This CDR3 reads CASGHGASSYNEQFF. The CDR3 nucleotides read TGTGCCAGCGGCCACGGGGCGAGCTCCTACAATGAGCAGTTCTTC.

This clonotype was observed a few times. V and J are TRBV28 and TRBJ1-1; D not certain. CDR1 MDHEN and CDR2 SYDVKM come from the germline V gene. V was cut by 5 bases and J by 1 base, with 11 bases left in between. CDR3 size: 14 residues. CDR3 coding DNA: TGTGCCAGCAGTGTCCGGGCCCAGAACACTGAAGCTTTCTTT. It is translated as CASSVRAQNTEAFF.

A few counts support this clonotype. This chain connects TRBV20-1 to TRBJ2-7; the D gene is possibly TRBD2 (6 bases). Germline V gene lookup returns CDR1 DFQATT and CDR2 SNEGSKA (reference sequence). V dropped 3 bases and J dropped 2 bases, with 11 bases sitting between them. The CDR3 spans 13 residues. CDR3 sequence reads: CSASAGGTYEQYF. The CDR3 nucleotides are TGCAGTGCTAGTGCCGGGGGTACCTACGAGCAGTACTTC.

This clonotype has a handful of counts. This chain links TRBV7-8 with TRBJ2-7; TRBD2 aligns across 9 bases. The CDR3 is 14 amino acids. The trim removed 5 bases at V and 6 bases at J, leaving 8 bases unmatched. The germline V gene has CDR1 SGHVS and CDR2 FQNEAQ. DNA for the CDR3: TGTGCCAGCAGCCAAGGACTAGCGACAAGCGAGCAGTACTTC. Amino acids: CASSQGLATSEQYF.

Many counts were recorded for this clonotype. The chain has TRBV6-5 and TRBJ2-5, with 8 bases lining up with TRBD1. V shed 7 bases, J shed 9 bases, and the junction held 13 bases outside the gene matches. This CDR3 is built from 14 residues. CDR1 is MNHEY, CDR2 SVGAGI, per germline. The CDR3 reads CASNSDRGNGAQYF. CDR3 bases: TGTGCCAGCAATTCCGACAGGGGAAACGGGGCCCAGTACTTC.

This sequence joins TRBV5-1 and TRBJ2-3; D unresolved. CDR1 is SGHRS and CDR2 is YFSETQ in the germline V gene. V lost 6 bases to trimming and J lost 0 bases, with 14 bases between them. The CDR3 length is 15 residues. CDR3 coding DNA: TGCGCCAGCACGTCCCATAAATCTAGCACAGATACGCAGTATTTT. This encodes CASTSHKSSTDTQYF.

CDR3 in amino acids: CASSLAASGRTQYF. For the CDR3, the DNA is TGTGCCAGCAGCTTAGCGGCTAGCGGTAGGACCCAGTACTTC. The chain is built from TRBV7-8 and TRBJ2-5; 7 nucleotides line up with TRBD2. V was pared by 0 bases and J by 7 bases, with 5 bases of the junction left unmatched. CDR1 is SGHVS, CDR2 FQNEAQ, per germline. The CDR3 consists of 14 residues.

The chain couples TRBV19 to TRBJ2-7; TRBD1 is a possible D gene (6 bases). The germline V and J ends were trimmed by 6 bases and 2 bases, with 8 bases remaining between them. CDR3 size: 12 residues. Germline CDR1 LNHDA, CDR2 SQIVND (reference sequence). The CDR3 sequence is CASRGTTYEQYF. For the CDR3, the DNA is TGTGCCAGTAGAGGGACAACCTACGAGCAGTACTTC. The full variable domain, its missing parts supplied by reference TRBV19 and TRBJ2-7, is DGGITQSPKYLFRKEGQNVTLSCEQNLNHDAMYWYRQDPGQGLRLIYYSQIVNDFQKGDIAEGYSVSREKKESFPLTVTSAQKNPTAFYLCASRGTTYEQYFGPGTRLTVT.

This clonotype has more than one count but fewer than ten. V is TRBV11-1 and J is TRBJ2-2; the D gene is possibly TRBD2 (5 bases). This CDR3 is built from 16 residues. Trimming removed 6 bases from V and 4 bases from J, with 18 bases in between. Germline V gene lookup returns CDR1 SGHAT and CDR2 FQDESV (reference sequence). The CDR3 coding sequence is TGTGCCAGCAGGCCAGCGGTGGAGTCGGGCACCGGGGAGCTGTTTTTT. Residues: CASRPAVESGTGELFF.

The chain employs TRBV20-1 and TRBJ2-7; no reliable D call. V shed 3 bases and J shed 5 bases, with 11 bases lying between them. Germline V gene data show CDR1 as DFQATT and CDR2 as SNEGSKA (reference sequence). The CDR3 contains 12 residues. The CDR3 is CSASEDLHEQYF. CDR3 DNA: TGCAGTGCTAGTGAGGACCTCCACGAGCAGTACTTC.

This clonotype has a count of ten or more. The chain employs TRBV5-1 and TRBJ2-1, with 13 bases lining up with TRBD2. Trimming removed 1 base from V and 6 bases from J; junction bases left unmatched: 4. CDR1 SGHRS and CDR2 YFSETQ come from the germline V gene. The CDR3 is 16 residues long. In DNA, the CDR3 is TGCGCCAGCAGCTTGCCACTAGCGGGAGGGTTCAATGAGCAGTTCTTC. Protein product: CASSLPLAGGFNEQFF.

This clonotype was detected a few times. The chain is built from TRBV5-1 and TRBJ1-4, with 7 bases identical to TRBD1. The V and J ends lost 4 bases and 7 bases, in that order; junction bases with no gene match: 10. The germline V gene encodes CDR1 SGHRS and CDR2 YFSETQ. The CDR3 sequence is 15 residues long. CDR3 bases: TGCGCCAGCAGCGCCCGACAGGGTTTTTCTGAAAAACTGTTTTTT. This gives the protein CASSARQGFSEKLFF.

This clonotype was seen at least ten times. In nucleotides, the CDR3 is TGTGCCAGCAGTTTAGGTAGACACAGAGTACAGCCCCAGCATTTT. Translation gives CASSLGRHRVQPQHF. The V gene is TRBV12-3 or TRBV12-4, the J gene TRBJ1-5; D is uncertain. The V end was cut by 1 base, the J end by 7 bases, with 14 bases between. CDR3 size: 15 residues.